The 30 T cell receptor beta chains reported below all come from one sample, sequenced in a study of T-cell reconstitution after alpha-beta-depleted transplantation in children. A library of TCRbeta sequences, prepared with unique molecular identifiers, was generated. TCRdb itself ran the PCR reads through MiXCR, one entry per CDR3 protein. The table records 200,000 to 250,000 distinct CDR3 sequences, about a tenth of them present only once. The input for sequencing was PBMCs, taken before TCRalphabeta/CD19-depleted stem cell transplant. The source is a child younger than two with acute myeloid leukemia, due to receive a stem cell transplant.

This clonotype was recorded many times. J is TRBJ1-2 and V is TRBV29-1; D gene unclear. CDR1 is SQVTM and CDR2 is ANQGSEA in the germline V gene. The V end was cut by 4 bases, the J end by 6 bases, with 15 bases between. There are 13 residues in the CDR3. The CDR3 reads CSVGNVGRDGYTF. Here the CDR3 DNA reads TGCAGCGTTGGGAACGTGGGGAGGGATGGCTACACCTTC.

This clonotype was counted ten times or more. The chain combines TRBV27 with TRBJ2-1; 8 bases agree with TRBD1. The CDR3 has 16 residues. The germline CDR1 and CDR2 sequences are MNHEY and SMNVEV (reference sequence). The J segment lost 5 bases and the V segment lost 4 bases, leaving 10 bases of the junction unmatched. CDR3 loop: CASSSIQGGADNEQFF. In nucleotides, the CDR3 is TGTGCCAGCAGTTCGATACAGGGGGGCGCCGACAATGAGCAGTTCTTC.

This clonotype has at least ten counts. J is TRBJ1-2 and V is TRBV2, with a possible D match to TRBD1 (6 bases). V shed 5 bases and J shed 6 bases, with 22 bases lying between them. This CDR3 has 16 residues. Germline loops: CDR1 SNHLY, CDR2 FYNNEI. Here the CDR3 DNA reads TGTGCCAGCAGTCTAACCCAATTACAGGGCAACCATGGCTACACCTTC. Translating gives CASSLTQLQGNHGYTF.

This clonotype was recorded a few times. The chain employs TRBV12-3 or TRBV12-4 and TRBJ1-1; D remains unclear. The germline V and J ends were trimmed by 3 bases and 2 bases, with 7 bases remaining between them. The CDR3 is made up of 13 amino acids. The CDR3 nucleotides are TGTGCCAGCAGTTTTCAGACAAACACTGAAGCTTTCTTT. The encoded protein is CASSFQTNTEAFF.

As regards this clonotype: The junction differs from germline at one of its ends, possibly a read error. The chain uses TRBV7-2 and TRBJ1-6, with a weak D call TRBD1 (6 bases). The CDR3 contains 15 residues. The germline CDR1 and CDR2 sequences are SGHTA and FQGNSA. CDR3 protein: CASSLPGGRNSLLHF. The CDR3 DNA reads as TGTGCCAGCAGCTTACCGGGGGGCAGGAATTCACTCCTCCACTTT.

This rearrangement joins TRBV5-1 to TRBJ2-3, with TRBD2 identical over 8 bases. This CDR3 contains 15 residues. CDR1 is SGHRS, CDR2 YFSETQ, per germline. Trimming at V came to 4 bases and at J to 0 bases, leaving 4 bases not matched to a gene. CDR3 in DNA: TGCGCCAGCAGCGAGCGGGGGCCCAGCACAGATACGCAGTATTTT. Protein product: CASSERGPSTDTQYF.

There are many counts of this clonotype. The chain links TRBV28 to TRBJ1-5; D not certain. In germline, CDR1 is MDHEN, CDR2 SYDVKM. CDR3 length: 15 amino acids. V lost 4 bases, J lost 0 bases, and 10 bases lay in between. The CDR3 nucleotides are TGTGCCAGCAGTTCAAACCACTATAGCAATCAGCCCCAGCATTTT. This codes for CASSSNHYSNQPQHF.

This clonotype was observed at least ten times. The rearrangement links TRBV25-1 to TRBJ2-2; 9 bases fit TRBD1. Unmatched junction bases numbered 8, after V lost 5 bases and J lost 7 bases. The germline gives CDR1 MGHDK, CDR2 SYGVNS. The CDR3 covers 15 residues. As DNA, the CDR3 is TGTGCCAGCAGTACAGGGACAGGGTATATCGGGGAGCTGTTTTTT. This encodes CASSTGTGYIGELFF.

At least ten counts were recorded for this clonotype. The rearrangement joins TRBV10-1 to TRBJ2-3; D is undetermined. Trimming removed 10 bases at V and 4 bases at J, with 3 bases between. This CDR3 has 9 amino acids. Germline V CDR1 and CDR2: WNHNN, SYGVQD (reference sequence). The CDR3 DNA sequence: TGCGCCAACTCAGATACGCAGTATTTT. Translated: CANSDTQYF.

This clonotype was seen ten or more times. V gene TRBV28 combines with J gene TRBJ2-7, with a possible D match to TRBD2 (6 bases). Germline values: CDR1 MDHEN, CDR2 SYDVKM. V was shortened by 2 bases and J by 0 bases, with 11 bases between the two germline ends. This CDR3 has 15 amino acids. The CDR3 DNA reads TGTGCCAGCAGTTTAGCGGGACCGGCCTCCTACGAGCAGTACTTC. As protein: CASSLAGPASYEQYF. Combining the CDR3 with reference TRBV28 and TRBJ2-7 gives the whole variable domain DVKVTQSSRYLVKRTGEKVFLECVQDMDHENMFWYRQDPGLGLRLIYFSYDVKMKEKGDIPEGYSVSREKKERFSLILESASTNQTSMYLCASSLAGPASYEQYFGPGTRLTVT.

This clonotype appeared many times. The chain recombines TRBV6-2 or TRBV6-3 with TRBJ2-7; D is perhaps TRBD2 (5 bases). Germline loops: CDR1 MNHEY, CDR2 SVGEGT. The CDR3 sequence is 13 residues long. Trimming pared 6 bases from V and 2 bases from J, leaving 11 bases between. The CDR3 sequence: CASRRAEPYEQYF. The CDR3 DNA reads as TGTGCCAGCAGGAGGGCGGAGCCCTACGAGCAGTACTTC.

This clonotype was seen at least ten times. This chain joins TRBV6-1 and TRBJ1-6, with 9 bases matching TRBD1. V gave up 6 bases and J gave up 14 bases; unmatched junction bases: 14. CDR1 MNHNS and CDR2 SASEGT come from the germline V gene. CDR3 size: 15 residues. CDR3 nucleotide sequence: TGTGCCAGCAGGACGGGACAGGGACCCCCCCTGGCCCTCCACTTT. It codes for CASRTGQGPPLALHF.

This clonotype showed up many times. This chain connects TRBV7-3 to TRBJ2-2, with TRBD2 identical over 8 bases. The trim removed 5 bases at V and 5 bases at J, leaving 10 bases unmatched. The germline V gene encodes CDR1 SGHTA and CDR2 FQGTGA. CDR3 size: 16 residues. The DNA for the CDR3 is TGTGCCAGCAGCCCGATCGGGAGGGTGGGGACCGGGGAGCTGTTTTTT. Translating gives CASSPIGRVGTGELFF.

This clonotype was seen ten or more times. This sequence joins TRBV12-3 or TRBV12-4 and TRBJ1-4; perhaps TRBD1 as D (6 bases). The CDR3 consists of 15 residues. The V end lost 3 bases, the J end lost 5 bases, and 13 bases lay between the germline ends. As DNA, the CDR3 is TGTGCCAGCAGTTTTAGGCAGGGGCGGAATGAAAAACTGTTTTTT. Translated: CASSFRQGRNEKLFF.

This clonotype was observed many times. The chain combines TRBV27 with TRBJ2-1, with 9 bases that match TRBD2. Trimming took 4 bases from V and 3 from J; bases not matched to a gene: 4. CDR3 size: 15 residues. The V gene's germline CDR1 is MNHEY and CDR2 SMNVEV (reference sequence). In DNA form, the CDR3 reads TGTGCCAGCAGTTCTCTAGCGGGGAACTACAATGAGCAGTTCTTC. This translates into CASSSLAGNYNEQFF.

The sample holds many counts of this clonotype. This chain connects TRBV28 to TRBJ2-3; D is ambiguous. This CDR3 is built from 13 residues. CDR1 and CDR2 (germline): MDHEN, SYDVKM. V was clipped by 3 bases and J by 6 bases, with 10 bases between them. The CDR3 region has the DNA TGTGCCAGCAGTTTTAGGGCCCCGGATACGCAGTATTTT. Protein: CASSFRAPDTQYF.

This clonotype was counted many times. The J gene is TRBJ2-7, the V gene TRBV3-1, with a tentative D call TRBD2 (6 bases). CDR1 and CDR2 (germline): LGHDT, YNNKEL (reference sequence). Between the trimmed V and J ends, which lost 5 bases and 5 bases, there was a span of 28 bases. The CDR3 contains 18 residues. Here the CDR3 DNA reads TGTGCCAGCAGCTCCCGGGGCCTTCAGCGGGTCGATAGCGACGAGCAGTACTTC. This encodes CASSSRGLQRVDSDEQYF.

V usage is TRBV20-1 and J usage is TRBJ2-5; TRBD2 matches 8 bases. The CDR3 consists of 15 residues. From germline, CDR1 is DFQATT and CDR2 SNEGSKA (reference sequence). With 5 bases clipped from V and 4 bases from J, the junction kept 12 bases outside the gene matches. CDR3 coding DNA: TGCAGTGCTTATCCGGGACTAGGGGTTGGAGAGACCCAGTACTTC. Its protein is CSAYPGLGVGETQYF.

This clonotype came up many times. The genes are TRBV2 and TRBJ2-7; 7 bases line up with TRBD2. J gave up 2 bases and V 0 bases, and 4 bases lay outside the gene matches. From germline, CDR1 is SNHLY and CDR2 FYNNEI. CDR3 length equals 15 residues. The CDR3 reads CASSEAGGPPYEQYF. CDR3 nucleotides: TGTGCCAGCAGTGAAGCGGGAGGGCCACCCTACGAGCAGTACTTC.

The chain combines TRBV12-3 or TRBV12-4 with TRBJ1-2; perhaps TRBD1 as D (5 bases). The ends were cut back, 1 base at V and 6 bases at J, with 6 bases in the middle. CDR3 length: 12 residues. The CDR3 bases are TGTGCCAGCAGTTTAGTGGGGGATGGCTACACCTTC. It is translated as CASSLVGDGYTF.

This clonotype was detected ten times or more. V gene TRBV12-3 or TRBV12-4 combines with J gene TRBJ2-1; 14 positions agree with TRBD2. The junction had 5 bases not matched to a gene; V was cut back by 5 bases and J by 2 bases. The CDR3 is made up of 17 amino acids. This chain's CDR3 is CASSGTSGRGAYNEQFF. The CDR3 DNA sequence: TGTGCCAGCAGTGGGACTAGCGGGAGAGGAGCCTACAATGAGCAGTTCTTC.

This clonotype has a count of ten or more. J is TRBJ1-5 and V is TRBV10-3, with D unclear. This CDR3 spans 13 amino acids. Germline values: CDR1 ENHRY, CDR2 SYGVKD. V was clipped by 6 bases and J by 4 bases, with 10 bases between them. The CDR3: CAIRPAENQPQHF. The CDR3 DNA follows: TGTGCCATCAGGCCGGCCGAAAATCAGCCCCAGCATTTT.

This clonotype was detected ten times or more. The chain recombines TRBV3-1 with TRBJ1-1; D is perhaps TRBD1 (6 bases). Germline lookup yields CDR1 LGHDT and CDR2 YNNKEL (reference sequence). This CDR3 is built from 13 residues. Trimming removed 7 bases at V and 4 bases at J, with 13 bases between. The CDR3 loop is CASNSGTSTEAFF. CDR3 in DNA: TGTGCCAGCAATTCCGGGACAAGCACTGAAGCTTTCTTT.

This clonotype has a count of ten or more. The chain couples TRBV20-1 to TRBJ2-1, with 12 bases lining up with TRBD2. This CDR3 has 15 amino acids. Per the germline V gene, CDR1 is DFQATT and CDR2 is SNEGSKA (reference sequence). The CDR3 nucleotides are TGCAGCGTTTCGGTGGGGACTAGCGGGCTGAATGAGCAGTTCTTC. Translated, it gives CSVSVGTSGLNEQFF.

There are many counts of this clonotype. V usage is TRBV4-2 and J usage is TRBJ1-5, with D possibly TRBD1 on 5 matching bases. The germline gives CDR1 LGHNA, CDR2 YNFKEQ. V was trimmed by 0 bases and J by 5 bases, leaving 8 bases between them. The CDR3 runs to 14 residues. CDR3 sequence: CASSQDLGDQPQHF. The CDR3, as DNA: TGTGCCAGCAGCCAAGATTTGGGGGATCAGCCCCAGCATTTT.

This clonotype showed up many times. The rearrangement joins TRBV29-1 to TRBJ2-2, with D possibly called TRBD1 or TRBD2 (5 bases each). The germline V and J ends were trimmed by 7 bases and 3 bases, with 15 bases remaining between them. This CDR3 is 14 amino acids long. Germline V CDR1 and CDR2: SQVTM, ANQGSEA. The CDR3 loop is CSGRETADTGELFF. The CDR3 nucleotides are TGCAGCGGAAGGGAGACAGCGGACACCGGGGAGCTGTTTTTT.

In this sample, this clonotype turned up many times. The chain joins TRBV5-5 to TRBJ1-2; TRBD1 matches 8 bases. V shed 4 bases and J 3 bases; nucleotides not matched to a gene: 11. This CDR3 has 16 amino acids. Germline V lookup: CDR1 SGHKS, CDR2 YYEKEE (reference sequence). The CDR3 DNA reads as TGTGCCAGCAGCCTTTGGACAGGGTCGAGATACTATGGCTACACCTTC. Its protein is CASSLWTGSRYYGYTF.

This clonotype appeared a few times. The rearrangement joins TRBV7-8 to TRBJ2-7; D gene uncertain. The CDR3 totals 16 residues. The germline CDR1 and CDR2 sequences are SGHVS and FQNEAQ. Trimming shortened V by 2 bases and J by 3 bases, and 17 bases separated the two germline ends. The CDR3 DNA follows: TGTGCCAGCAGCTTAAAATGGGGTAATTCATACTACGAGCAGTACTTC. Encoded protein: CASSLKWGNSYYEQYF.

The chain recombines TRBV5-4 with TRBJ1-2, with D perhaps TRBD1 (5 bases). The V gene lost 4 bases and the J gene lost 5 bases, with 18 bases spanning the gap. Germline V lookup: CDR1 SGHNT, CDR2 YYREEE (reference sequence). The CDR3 length is 15 residues. CDR3 loop: CASSPGPYRSYGYTF. The CDR3 DNA reads TGTGCCAGCAGCCCCGGGCCATACAGGAGTTATGGCTACACCTTC.

This clonotype was found many times. V usage is TRBV6-5 and J usage is TRBJ2-7, with 7 bases identical to TRBD2. The length of the CDR3 is 17 residues. Germline CDR1 and CDR2: MNHEY and SVGAGI. V was pared by 0 bases and J by 4 bases, with 12 bases of the junction left unmatched. The CDR3: CASSYSWPREGKYEQYF. DNA for the CDR3: TGTGCCAGCAGTTACTCCTGGCCGAGGGAGGGAAAATACGAGCAGTACTTC.